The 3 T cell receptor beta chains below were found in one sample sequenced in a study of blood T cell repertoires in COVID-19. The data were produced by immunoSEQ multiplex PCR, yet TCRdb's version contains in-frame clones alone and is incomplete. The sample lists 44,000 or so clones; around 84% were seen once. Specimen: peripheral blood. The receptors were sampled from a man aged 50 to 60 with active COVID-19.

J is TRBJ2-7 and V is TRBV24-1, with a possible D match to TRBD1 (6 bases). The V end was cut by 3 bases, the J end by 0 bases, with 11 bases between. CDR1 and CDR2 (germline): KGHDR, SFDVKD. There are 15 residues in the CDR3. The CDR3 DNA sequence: TGTGCCACCAGTGATCCAAAGGGGGACTCCTACGAGCAGTACTTC. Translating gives CATSDPKGDSYEQYF.

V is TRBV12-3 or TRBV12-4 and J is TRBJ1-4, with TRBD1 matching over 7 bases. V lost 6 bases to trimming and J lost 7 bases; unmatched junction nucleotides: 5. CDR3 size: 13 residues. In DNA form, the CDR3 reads TGTGCCAGCAGACAGGGGCGCCTTGAAAAACTGTTTTTT. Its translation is CASRQGRLEKLFF.

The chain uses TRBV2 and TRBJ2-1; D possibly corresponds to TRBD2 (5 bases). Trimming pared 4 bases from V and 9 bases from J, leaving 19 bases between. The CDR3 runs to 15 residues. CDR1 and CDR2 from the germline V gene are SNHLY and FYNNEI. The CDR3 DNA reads TGTGCCAGCAGTGTTAGGCCTCCGGGTGAGGGTGAGCAGTTCTTC. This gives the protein CASSVRPPGEGEQFF. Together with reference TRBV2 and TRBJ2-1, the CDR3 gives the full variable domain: EPEVTQTPSHQVTQMGQEVILRCVPISNHLYFYWYRQILGQKVEFLVSFYNNEISEKSEIFDDQFSVERPDGSNFTLKIRSTKLEDSAMYFCASSVRPPGEGEQFFGPGTRLTVL.